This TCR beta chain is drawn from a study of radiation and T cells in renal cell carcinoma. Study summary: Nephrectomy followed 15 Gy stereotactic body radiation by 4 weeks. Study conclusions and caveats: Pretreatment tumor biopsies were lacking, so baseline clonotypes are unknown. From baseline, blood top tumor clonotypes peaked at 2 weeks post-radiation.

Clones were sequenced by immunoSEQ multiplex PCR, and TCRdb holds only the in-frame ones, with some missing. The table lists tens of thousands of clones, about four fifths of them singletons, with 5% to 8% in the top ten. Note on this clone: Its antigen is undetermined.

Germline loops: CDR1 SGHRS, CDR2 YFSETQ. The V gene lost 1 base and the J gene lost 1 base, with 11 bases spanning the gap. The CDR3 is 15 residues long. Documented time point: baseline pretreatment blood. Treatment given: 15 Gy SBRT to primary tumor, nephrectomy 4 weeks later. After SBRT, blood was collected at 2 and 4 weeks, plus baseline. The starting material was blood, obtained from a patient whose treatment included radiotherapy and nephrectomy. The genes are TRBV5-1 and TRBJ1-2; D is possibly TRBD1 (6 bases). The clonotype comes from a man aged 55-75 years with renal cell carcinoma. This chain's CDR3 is CASSLNRAGNYGYTF. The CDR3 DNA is TGCGCCAGCAGCTTGAACAGGGCTGGTAACTATGGCTACACCTTC.